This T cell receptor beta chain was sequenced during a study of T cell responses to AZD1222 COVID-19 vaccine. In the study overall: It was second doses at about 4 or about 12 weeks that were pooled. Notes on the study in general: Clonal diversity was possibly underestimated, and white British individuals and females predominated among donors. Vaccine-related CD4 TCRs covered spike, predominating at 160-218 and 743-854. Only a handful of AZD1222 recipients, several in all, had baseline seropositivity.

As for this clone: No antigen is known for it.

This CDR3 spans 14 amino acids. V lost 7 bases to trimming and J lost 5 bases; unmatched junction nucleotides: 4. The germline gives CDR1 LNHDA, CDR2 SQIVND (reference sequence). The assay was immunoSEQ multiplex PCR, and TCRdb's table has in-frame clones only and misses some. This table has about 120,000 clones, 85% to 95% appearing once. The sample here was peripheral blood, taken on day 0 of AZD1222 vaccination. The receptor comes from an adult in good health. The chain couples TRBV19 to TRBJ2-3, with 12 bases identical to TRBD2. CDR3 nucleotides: TGTGCCAGTAAACCGGGACTAGCGGGAGATACGCAGTATTTT. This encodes CASKPGLAGDTQYF.